The next 8 T cell receptor beta chains were all read from a single sample in a study of human T cells and chemical hapten exposure (dated by TCRdb to the early 2020s). This specimen's time point label, interpreted: patch test 1, 2 weeks after DPC sensitization. Explained via the paper, the treatment or condition label denotes: therapeutic diphenylcyclopropenone sensitization with weekly scalp DPC. Library method: RACE. The reads were generated on a NextSeq 500. The public sequencing data were trimmed at Q25 with fastp and processed into clonotypes with MiXCR by TCRdb, which kept only in-frame beta chains. Every distinct CDR3 protein forms one entry, paired with its most common genes and DNA. The sample table records under 130,000 distinct CDR3 sequences; around 10% of these occur just once. The top ten hold 3% to 4.5% of the sample. This specimen was whole blood, taken in connection with sensitization to the hapten diphenylcyclopropenone (DPC). These receptor sequences come from a woman in her thirties or forties with alopecia areata. Some clones in this sample may be carry-over from other donors' samples.

V usage is TRBV7-2 and J usage is TRBJ2-7, with D tentatively TRBD2 (5 bases). Trimming shortened V by 1 base and J by 2 bases, and 12 bases separated the two germline ends. Germline V CDR1 and CDR2: SGHTA, FQGNSA. This CDR3 region has 15 residues. CDR3 amino acids: CASSLERVSAYEQYF. The CDR3 nucleotides are TGTGCCAGCAGCTTAGAGAGAGTTAGCGCCTACGAGCAGTACTTC.

This clonotype came up a few times. The chain employs TRBV28 and TRBJ2-6, with a possible D match to TRBD2 (6 bases). The CDR3 is made up of 13 amino acids. Germline V gene lookup returns CDR1 MDHEN and CDR2 SYDVKM. The germline V and J ends were trimmed by 5 bases and 12 bases, with 14 bases remaining between them. The CDR3 sequence: CASSPGTFRVLTF. The CDR3, as DNA: TGTGCCAGCAGTCCCGGGACTTTCCGCGTCCTGACTTTC.

The V and J genes are TRBV20-1 and TRBJ2-3, with D maybe TRBD2 (6 bases). Trimming removed 4 bases from V and 0 bases from J, with 11 bases in between. There are 14 residues in the CDR3. From germline, CDR1 is DFQATT and CDR2 SNEGSKA (reference sequence). CDR3 sequence reads: CSAKLAGSTDTQYF. The CDR3 region has the DNA TGCAGTGCTAAACTAGCTGGGAGCACAGATACGCAGTATTTT.

The gene calls are TRBV29-1 and TRBJ2-7; D assignment may be TRBD1 or TRBD2 (5 bases each). The CDR3 is 12 amino acids. Trimming cost V 7 bases and J 5 bases, with 15 bases left between them. The germline V gene has CDR1 SQVTM and CDR2 ANQGSEA. CDR3 residues: CSAPGTVHEQYF. The CDR3 nucleotides are TGCAGCGCACCCGGGACGGTTCACGAGCAGTACTTC.

This clonotype was seen repeatedly, ten times or more. This chain uses TRBV28 with TRBJ2-3; 8 nucleotides match TRBD1. Germline V gives CDR1 MDHEN, CDR2 SYDVKM. Germline trimming cut 8 bases from V and 2 bases from J; bases unmatched to any gene: 6. The CDR3 has 14 residues. The CDR3, as DNA: TGTGCCAGCCACGGACAGGGAAACACAGATACGCAGTATTTT. Protein product: CASHGQGNTDTQYF.

A few counts support this clonotype. The chain combines TRBV7-4 with TRBJ2-4, with D possibly matching TRBD2 (5 bases). Trimming cost V 3 bases and J 5 bases, with 17 bases left between them. Looked up from germline, CDR1 is SGHVT and CDR2 is SQSDAQ. The CDR3 is made up of 16 amino acids. CDR3 sequence reads: CASSFSPPEEENIQYF. The CDR3 bases are TGTGCCAGCAGCTTTTCCCCTCCTGAGGAGGAAAACATTCAGTACTTC.

In this sample, this clonotype turned up a few times. The chain recombines TRBV3-1 with TRBJ1-1, with D perhaps matching TRBD1 (5 bases). From germline, CDR1 is LGHDT and CDR2 YNNKEL (reference sequence). Trimming took off 6 bases at V and 5 bases at J, with 13 bases between the two ends. This CDR3 is 13 amino acids long. In DNA, the CDR3 is TGTGCCAGCAGAGATAATCGGGGGACTGAAGCTTTCTTT. Translating gives CASRDNRGTEAFF.

V gene TRBV21-1 combines with J gene TRBJ1-4. TRBV21-1 is a pseudogene segment. CDR3 length: 16 residues. CDR3 in amino acids: CASSKGWAGVNEKLFF. The DNA of the CDR3 is TGTGCCAGCAGCAAAGGCTGGGCAGGTGTTAATGAAAAACTGTTTTTT.